The 24 T cell receptor beta chains listed next were all sequenced from one sample in a study of OX40 agonist ivuxolimab in advanced cancers. The data were produced by immunoSEQ multiplex PCR, yet TCRdb's version contains in-frame clones alone and is incomplete. In the table there are more than 35,000 clones, about 89% of which are singletons. The input for sequencing was CD4+ or CD8+ T cells sorted from blood, taken in a trial of the OX40 agonist ivuxolimab. These receptors came from an adult with an advanced solid tumor such as melanoma, head and neck, liver or kidney cancer.

The V call is TRBV5-8, the J call TRBJ2-3; D possibly matches TRBD1 or TRBD2 (5 bases each). With 0 bases removed from V and 2 bases from J, the gap between germline ends came to 10 bases. This CDR3 comprises 15 residues. CDR1 is SGHTS and CDR2 is YDEGEE in the germline V gene. As DNA, the CDR3 is TGTGCCAGCAGCTTGGGGGGCGGACTCACAGATACGCAGTATTTT. It specifies CASSLGGGLTDTQYF.

The V gene is TRBV18, the J gene TRBJ2-2; TRBD1 agrees at 12 bases. The CDR3 extends over 16 amino acids. The germline V gene encodes CDR1 KGHSH and CDR2 LQKENI. Trimming cost V 0 bases and J 7 bases; bases outside gene matches: 3. The CDR3 DNA follows: TGTGCCAGCTCACCACCCGGGACAGGGGGCGACGGGGAGCTGTTTTTT. Encoded protein: CASSPPGTGGDGELFF.

V is TRBV5-1 and J is TRBJ1-1; D gene unclear. Deletions cut 3 bases from V and 6 bases from J, with 24 bases between. Germline loops: CDR1 SGHRS, CDR2 YFSETQ. CDR3 length equals 17 residues. CDR3 amino acids: CASSSYKGLSRSAEAFF. CDR3 coding DNA: TGCGCCAGCAGCTCGTATAAAGGGTTGTCGAGATCGGCTGAAGCTTTCTTT.

The chain has TRBV5-1 and TRBJ2-5, with TRBD1 matching 10 bases. The junction had 8 bases not matched to a gene; V was cut back by 4 bases and J by 5 bases. The CDR3 has 15 amino acids. In germline, CDR1 is SGHRS, CDR2 YFSETQ. The DNA for the CDR3 is TGCGCCAGCAGCCCACGGACAGGGGGGTGGGAGACCCAGTACTTC. Residues: CASSPRTGGWETQYF.

The V gene is TRBV29-1, the J gene TRBJ1-2; no firm D call. The germline CDR1 and CDR2 sequences are SQVTM and ANQGSEA. This CDR3 region has 11 residues. V was clipped by 7 bases and J by 6 bases, with 12 bases between them. CDR3 loop: CSAGEPNGYTF. In DNA, the CDR3 is TGCAGCGCCGGGGAACCGAATGGCTACACCTTC.

This chain joins TRBV7-9 and TRBJ1-3; possibly TRBD1 for D (5 bases). Germline-derived CDR1 and CDR2 are SEHNR and FQNEAQ (reference sequence). V was clipped by 9 bases and J by 0 bases, with 15 bases between them. The CDR3 is made up of 15 amino acids. The CDR3 spells CASKRDGLSGNTIYF. DNA for the CDR3: TGTGCCAGTAAACGGGACGGCCTCTCTGGAAACACCATATATTTT. Looking up the rest from reference TRBV7-9 and TRBJ1-3 gives the full variable domain: DTGVSQNPRHKITKRGQNVTFRCDPISEHNRLYWYRQTLGQGPEFLTYFQNEAQLEKSRLLSDRFSAERPKGSFSTLEIQRTEQGDSAMYLCASKRDGLSGNTIYFGEGSWLTVV.

Of note for this clone: This CDR3 is also generated by other DNA sequences in the sample. This rearrangement joins TRBV5-1 to TRBJ1-1; D gene unclear. The V and J ends lost 0 bases and 4 bases respectively, with 13 bases between them. This CDR3 is built from 15 residues. Germline CDR1 and CDR2: SGHRS and YFSETQ. The CDR3 DNA is TGCGCCAGCAGCTTGGAGGGTCCTTCTAGCACTGAAGCTTTCTTT. Translated: CASSLEGPSSTEAFF.

The chain employs TRBV6-1 and TRBJ2-2; TRBD1 aligns across 8 bases. V was clipped by 4 bases and J by 4 bases; unmatched bases: 2. The CDR3 is 14 amino acids. CDR1 is MNHNS, CDR2 SASEGT, per germline. CDR3 residues: CASSGQGTTGELFF. In nucleotides, the CDR3 is TGTGCCAGCAGTGGACAGGGGACCACCGGGGAGCTGTTTTTT.

V usage is TRBV5-6 and J usage is TRBJ1-2; D call uncertain. Trimming pared 3 bases from V and 5 bases from J, leaving 11 bases between. In germline, CDR1 is SGHDT, CDR2 YYEEEE. The CDR3 sequence is 13 residues long. The CDR3 protein is CASSSIFWYGYTF. The CDR3 nucleotides read TGTGCCAGCAGCTCCATTTTCTGGTATGGCTACACCTTC.

The chain uses TRBV9 and TRBJ1-2; D ambiguous. Trimming removed 0 bases from V and 1 base from J, with 16 bases in between. There are 17 residues in the CDR3. Germline assignment: CDR1 SGDLS and CDR2 YYNGEE. As DNA, the CDR3 is TGTGCCAGCAGCGTAGGGTCAGTGGAAAAGCGTAACTATGGCTACACCTTC. It encodes CASSVGSVEKRNYGYTF.

The V gene is TRBV27, the J gene TRBJ2-1; possibly TRBD2 for D (5 bases). V was clipped by 2 bases and J by 7 bases, with 9 bases between them. Germline V gene data show CDR1 as MNHEY and CDR2 as SMNVEV (reference sequence). The CDR3 totals 13 residues. CDR3 amino acids: CASSLPRRNEQFF. CDR3 nucleotides: TGTGCCAGCAGTTTACCCCGGAGGAATGAGCAGTTCTTC.

The CDR3 DNA is TGTGCCAGCAGCAACAATGAGCAGTTCTTC. Translated: CASSNNEQFF. This rearrangement joins TRBV2 to TRBJ2-1; D call uncertain. V was cut by 6 bases and J by 5 bases, with 2 bases left in between. Per the germline V gene, CDR1 is SNHLY and CDR2 is FYNNEI. This CDR3 has 10 residues. Drawing the rest from reference TRBV2 and TRBJ2-1, the complete variable domain is EPEVTQTPSHQVTQMGQEVILRCVPISNHLYFYWYRQILGQKVEFLVSFYNNEISEKSEIFDDQFSVERPDGSNFTLKIRSTKLEDSAMYFCASSNNEQFFGPGTRLTVL.

As regards this clone: The sample holds other DNA sequences that translate to the same CDR3. This chain uses TRBV18 with TRBJ2-7, with 9 positions matching TRBD1. The CDR3 loop spans 14 amino acids. CDR1 is KGHSH, CDR2 LQKENI, per germline. J was trimmed by 0 bases and V by 3 bases; bases with no gene match: 0. CDR3 residues: CASSPGQGSYEQYF. The CDR3 DNA reads as TGTGCCAGCTCACCGGGACAGGGCTCCTACGAGCAGTACTTC.

The gene calls are TRBV29-1 and TRBJ2-7, with D perhaps TRBD1 (6 bases). The length of the CDR3 is 12 residues. CDR1 and CDR2 (germline): SQVTM, ANQGSEA. V was shortened by 6 bases and J by 3 bases, with 12 bases between the two germline ends. CDR3 protein: CSVGNRDYEQYF. As DNA, the CDR3 is TGCAGCGTGGGGAACAGGGACTACGAGCAGTACTTC.

The chain is built from TRBV29-1 and TRBJ1-2; D is perhaps TRBD1 (5 bases). The CDR3 is 15 amino acids. V was clipped by 2 bases and J by 2 bases, with 15 bases between them. Germline CDR1 and CDR2: SQVTM and ANQGSEA. The CDR3 DNA reads as TGCAGCGTTGAAAGTCTAGGACGGGGGAACTATGGCTACACCTTC. Protein: CSVESLGRGNYGYTF.

The DNA for the CDR3 is TGTGCCAGCAGCCAAGATAGGAATACGCAGTATTTT. Protein: CASSQDRNTQYF. The chain uses TRBV14 and TRBJ2-3; no definite D call. Germline loops: CDR1 SGHDN, CDR2 FVKESK. V was cut by 0 bases and J by 7 bases, with 5 bases left in between. This CDR3 spans 12 amino acids.

The chain carries TRBV29-1 and TRBJ2-5, with TRBD1 as a possible D gene (5 bases). This CDR3 contains 13 residues. V shed 4 bases and J shed 3 bases, with 12 bases lying between them. In germline, CDR1 is SQVTM, CDR2 ANQGSEA. The CDR3 sequence is CSVVGAGKETQYF. The CDR3 region has the DNA TGCAGCGTTGTTGGGGCAGGGAAAGAGACCCAGTACTTC.

V and J are TRBV7-2 and TRBJ2-3; D remains ambiguous. V shed 4 bases and J shed 3 bases, with 8 bases lying between them. CDR1 and CDR2 (germline): SGHTA, FQGNSA. The CDR3 length is 13 residues. The CDR3 region has the DNA TGTGCCAGCAGCTCACTTCTTACAGATACGCAGTATTTT. Translated, it gives CASSSLLTDTQYF.

This chain links TRBV2 with TRBJ1-1; D gene ambiguous. The germline V and J ends were trimmed by 6 bases and 1 base, with 9 bases remaining between them. CDR3 length: 13 residues. Germline V gene lookup returns CDR1 SNHLY and CDR2 FYNNEI. The DNA for the CDR3 is TGTGCCAGCAGGGGCGAAAAGAACACTGAAGCTTTCTTT. Amino acid sequence: CASRGEKNTEAFF.

V and J are TRBV21-1 and TRBJ2-7; no check of the table's D call, TRBD2, against the DNA was made. TRBV21-1 is given as a pseudogene. The CDR3 loop spans 14 amino acids. The CDR3 protein is CASSKGGYGYEQYF. The DNA of the CDR3 is TGTGCCAGCAGCAAAGGCGGGTATGGGTACGAGCAGTACTTC.

CDR3 protein: CASSEVRGANYEQYF. CDR3 DNA sequence: TGTGCCAGCAGTGAAGTCCGGGGGGCAAACTACGAGCAGTACTTC. The chain has TRBV6-1 and TRBJ2-7, with D perhaps matching TRBD2 (7 bases). V lost 1 base and J lost 3, with 13 bases in between. Per the germline V gene, CDR1 is MNHNS and CDR2 is SASEGT. The CDR3 has 15 amino acids.

The chain combines TRBV5-1 with TRBJ1-6, with D unresolved. The CDR3 loop spans 14 amino acids. The germline gives CDR1 SGHRS, CDR2 YFSETQ. The V gene lost 7 bases and the J gene lost 6 bases, with 14 bases spanning the gap. The CDR3 DNA sequence: TGCGCCAGCCAAAGAGACGGACTTAATTCACCCCTCCACTTT. It codes for CASQRDGLNSPLHF.

V and J are TRBV19 and TRBJ1-5, with D tentatively TRBD1 (6 bases). With 6 bases removed from V and 2 bases from J, the gap between germline ends came to 11 bases. The CDR3 has 14 amino acids. In germline, CDR1 is LNHDA, CDR2 SQIVND (reference sequence). CDR3 region: CASRGGAGNQPQHF. For the CDR3, the DNA is TGTGCCAGTAGAGGGGGGGCCGGCAATCAGCCCCAGCATTTT.

Only one count was recorded for this clone. The rearrangement links TRBV19 to TRBJ1-5, with 7 bases fitting TRBD1. The CDR3 is 15 residues long. Germline V gene lookup returns CDR1 LNHDA and CDR2 SQIVND (reference sequence). V was clipped by 5 bases and J by 1 base; unmatched bases: 5. The DNA for the CDR3 is TGTGCCAGTAGTGAGGGGGCTTGGAGCAATCAGCCCCAGCATTTT. It yields the protein CASSEGAWSNQPQHF. The full variable domain, completed using reference TRBV19 and TRBJ1-5, is DGGITQSPKYLFRKEGQNVTLSCEQNLNHDAMYWYRQDPGQGLRLIYYSQIVNDFQKGDIAEGYSVSREKKESFPLTVTSAQKNPTAFYLCASSEGAWSNQPQHFGDGTRLSIL.